A selection of T cell receptor beta chains follows, all from one sample in a study of identical twins. TCRdb reprocessed the 5' RACE reads via MiXCR and lists one record per CDR3 protein. The repertoire holds 450,000 to 650,000 distinct CDR3 sequences, with approximately 9.6% as singletons. This sample was shared with a second study, whose subject was yellow fever vaccine responses in identical twins.

Sequencing was done on a sample of PBMCs. These receptors all stem from a woman between 18 and 29 years old in good health. Each CDR3 is given with its conserved first and last residue. The D gene is left open where the match is weak. Clone size is shown for a subset of rows, as once, few, many or a class of expanded clone.

clone_size,v_call,j_call,d_call,cdr3_aa,cdr3_nt
many,TRBV12-3/TRBV12-4,TRBJ2-7,NA,CASNRAPSYEQYF,TGTGCCAGCAACAGGGCTCCATCCTACGAGCAGTACTTC
NA,TRBV21-1,TRBJ2-6,NA,CVDGDSGANVLTF,TGTGTAGACGGGGACTCTGGGGCCAACGTCCTGACTTTC
once,TRBV4-1,TRBJ2-1,NA,CASSPQEGGGLYNEQFF,TGCGCCAGCAGCCCCCAGGAGGGGGGGGGCTTGTACAATGAGCAGTTCTTC
many,TRBV5-1,TRBJ2-7,NA,CASSLAGGKDEQYF,TGCGCCAGCAGCTTGGCCGGGGGCAAGGACGAGCAGTACTTC
many,TRBV2,TRBJ2-1,NA,CASSETGFRQFF,TGTGCCAGCAGTGAAACGGGATTTAGGCAGTTCTTC
NA,TRBV18,TRBJ2-3,NA,CASSPKNRQGADTQYF,TGTGCCAGCTCACCGAAAAACCGGCAGGGCGCGGATACGCAGTATTTT
few,TRBV15,TRBJ1-2,TRBD1,CATSNRDRGHYGYTF,TGTGCCACCAGCAACCGGGACAGGGGGCATTATGGCTACACCTTC
NA,TRBV14,TRBJ2-5,NA,CASSHYQETQYF,TGTGCCAGCAGCCATTACCAAGAGACCCAGTACTTC
NA,TRBV6-5,TRBJ2-1,TRBD1,CASSSLHPGQGGDEQFF,TGTGCCAGCAGTTCCCTTCACCCGGGACAGGGAGGCGATGAGCAGTTCTTC
few,TRBV9,TRBJ1-4,NA,CASSVQQGGEKLFF,TGTGCCAGCAGCGTCCAGCAGGGTGGTGAAAAACTGTTTTTT
few,TRBV20-1,TRBJ2-7,NA,CSGGTWGSSYEQYF,TGCAGTGGGGGTACGTGGGGGAGCTCCTACGAGCAGTACTTC
few,TRBV4-3,TRBJ2-2,NA,CASSQHPQSTGELFF,TGCGCCAGCAGCCAACATCCCCAGTCTACCGGGGAGCTGTTTTTT
NA,TRBV27,TRBJ2-7,TRBD1,CASSLSGTGLNEQYF,TGTGCCAGCAGTTTGTCCGGGACAGGGCTCAACGAGCAGTACTTC
NA,TRBV19,TRBJ1-1,TRBD1,CASSQTGMNTEAFF,TGTGCCAGTAGTCAGACAGGGATGAACACTGAAGCTTTCTTT
many,TRBV2,TRBJ2-5,NA,CASLTGYQETQYF,TGTGCCAGTTTGACGGGATACCAAGAGACCCAGTACTTC
few,TRBV4-2,TRBJ2-3,TRBD2,CASSRRLAGEVTDTQYF,TGTGCCAGCAGCCGACGACTAGCGGGGGAAGTCACAGATACGCAGTATTTT
many,TRBV7-3,TRBJ2-1,NA,CASSLYAGNNEQFF,TGTGCCAGCAGCTTATATGCAGGGAACAATGAGCAGTTCTTC
NA,TRBV29-1,TRBJ1-1,TRBD1,CSVTGTGGRAFF,TGCAGCGTTACTGGGACAGGGGGTCGAGCTTTCTTT
few,TRBV24-1,TRBJ2-1,TRBD2,CATSDPGTSGSDEQFF,TGTGCCACCAGTGACCCCGGGACTAGCGGGAGTGATGAGCAGTTCTTC
NA,TRBV6-1,TRBJ2-7,NA,CASRKQGREYEQYF,TGTGCCAGCAGGAAGCAGGGGAGGGAATACGAGCAGTACTTC
NA,TRBV5-5,TRBJ2-3,NA,CASSLGTNTDTQYF,TGTGCCAGCAGCTTGGGTACTAACACAGATACGCAGTATTTT
few,TRBV7-2,TRBJ2-7,NA,CASSLAQTAAGYEQYF,TGTGCCAGCAGCCTAGCGCAAACTGCCGCAGGGTACGAGCAGTACTTC
NA,TRBV4-3,TRBJ2-7,NA,CASSQGTSYYEQYF,TGCGCCAGCAGCCAAGGGACTTCCTACTACGAGCAGTACTTC
NA,TRBV5-1,TRBJ2-3,NA,CASRGGVITDTQYF,TGCGCCAGCAGAGGGGGAGTGATTACAGATACGCAGTATTTT
few,TRBV29-1,TRBJ1-2,NA,CSVAPGVGNYGYTF,TGCAGCGTTGCTCCAGGGGTGGGGAACTATGGCTACACCTTC
few,TRBV5-1,TRBJ2-1,TRBD2,CASSVILAGGIGEQFF,TGCGCCAGCAGCGTCATCCTAGCGGGAGGGATAGGTGAGCAGTTCTTC
NA,TRBV5-5,TRBJ1-2,NA,CASSLAPLGGGMPHGYTF,TGTGCCAGCAGCTTGGCCCCCCTCGGAGGGGGAATGCCCCATGGCTACACCTTC
many,TRBV6-5,TRBJ2-1,TRBD1,CASSYHAASTGYNEQFF,TGTGCCAGCAGTTACCATGCTGCTTCGACAGGGTACAATGAGCAGTTCTTC
many,TRBV12-3/TRBV12-4,TRBJ2-1,NA,CASSWDRAFNEQFF,TGTGCCAGCAGTTGGGACCGTGCCTTCAATGAGCAGTTCTTC
many,TRBV12-3/TRBV12-4,TRBJ2-5,TRBD2,CASSSGVRETQYF,TGTGCCAGCAGTAGCGGGGTCCGAGAGACCCAGTACTTC
NA,TRBV7-2,TRBJ2-5,TRBD2,CASTLGAGAGETQYF,TGTGCCAGCACCCTAGGAGCGGGGGCAGGAGAGACCCAGTACTTC
few,TRBV28,TRBJ2-1,TRBD1,CASSPRDREYNEQFF,TGTGCCAGCAGCCCCCGGGACAGAGAATACAATGAGCAGTTCTTC
few,TRBV5-1,TRBJ2-7,TRBD1,CASSLEGTGVYEQYF,TGCGCCAGCAGCTTGGAGGGGACAGGGGTCTACGAGCAGTACTTC
few,TRBV6-1,TRBJ2-1,TRBD2,CASLAVMYNEQFF,TGTGCCAGCCTAGCGGTAATGTACAATGAGCAGTTCTTC
many,TRBV28,TRBJ1-1,NA,CASSLSGTGLTQAFF,TGTGCCAGCAGTTTATCGGGCACAGGGCTGACCCAAGCTTTCTTT
many,TRBV5-1,TRBJ2-1,NA,CASSLEGLSYNEQFF,TGCGCCAGCAGCTTGGAAGGATTGTCCTACAATGAGCAGTTCTTC
few,TRBV12-3/TRBV12-4,TRBJ2-1,NA,CASIRPGDAYNEQFF,TGTGCCAGCATTCGGCCGGGGGACGCCTACAATGAGCAGTTCTTC
many,TRBV4-3,TRBJ2-3,TRBD2,CASSQPNGLADTDTQYF,TGCGCCAGCAGCCAACCGAATGGACTAGCGGACACAGATACGCAGTATTTT
NA,TRBV9,TRBJ2-4,NA,CASSATEDIQYF,TGTGCCAGCAGCGCCACAGAGGACATTCAGTACTTC
many,TRBV7-9,TRBJ2-1,TRBD2,CASSNSGLAGYNEQFF,TGTGCCAGCAGCAATTCGGGACTAGCGGGATACAATGAGCAGTTCTTC
few,TRBV4-2,TRBJ2-7,NA,CASSQDSQVYEQYF,TGTGCCAGCAGCCAAGATTCACAGGTCTACGAGCAGTACTTC
many,TRBV12-3/TRBV12-4,TRBJ2-7,NA,CASSLARIPYEQYF,TGTGCCAGCAGTTTAGCTCGGATACCCTACGAGCAGTACTTC
few,TRBV20-1,TRBJ1-4,NA,CSAREGTREKLFF,TGCAGTGCTAGAGAGGGAACCCGCGAAAAACTGTTTTTT